These 11 T cell receptor beta chains were sequenced from one sample in a study of blood T cell repertoires in COVID-19 (TCRdb year 2020). Library preparation used the immunoSEQ multiplex PCR assay. Here the immuneACCESS table is served through TCRdb, limited to in-frame sequences with V and J called. Missing clones are a known gap in these copies; in checked studies unresolved V genes cover under half, and the rest lacks a known reason. The sample has approximately 50,000 clones on record, roughly 87% of them singletons. Of the sample, 10% falls within the top ten clones. Input material: peripheral blood. All receptors come from a human donor in a cohort sampled during active COVID-19.

The chain couples TRBV5-4 to TRBJ1-2, with D uncertain. Between the trimmed V and J ends, which lost 2 bases and 2 bases, there was a span of 10 bases. The CDR3 runs 14 residues. Per the germline V gene, CDR1 is SGHNT and CDR2 is YYREEE (reference sequence). The CDR3 sequence: CASSFGSTNYGYTF. In DNA form, the CDR3 reads TGTGCCAGCAGCTTCGGGTCGACCAACTATGGCTACACCTTC.

J is TRBJ2-7 and V is TRBV11-2; D is ambiguous. CDR1 SGHAT and CDR2 FQNNGV come from the germline V gene. Trimming left V 3 bases short and J 5 bases short, with 11 bases between. This CDR3 contains 13 residues. CDR3 sequence (DNA): TGTGCCAGCAGCTTCGAGACTCCGGACGAGCAGTACTTC. Translating gives CASSFETPDEQYF.

This clone was seen a single time. The chain combines TRBV10-3 with TRBJ1-4; the match to TRBD1 covers 8 bases. The CDR3 has 15 amino acids. With 4 bases clipped from V and 7 bases from J, the junction kept 8 bases outside the gene matches. CDR1 and CDR2 from the germline V gene are ENHRY and SYGVKD. The CDR3 DNA sequence: TGTGCCATCAGTGGGACAGACAGGGGAGGTGAAAAACTGTTTTTT. Amino acid sequence: CAISGTDRGGEKLFF.

This clone was seen more than once but under ten times. The gene calls are TRBV3-1 (or the pseudogene TRBV3-2) and TRBJ1-6; 8 bases align to TRBD1. V lost 4 bases to trimming and J lost 7 bases; unmatched junction nucleotides: 3. The CDR3 spans 14 residues. CDR1 LGHDT and CDR2 YNNKEL come from the germline V gene (reference sequence). CDR3 bases: TGTGCCAGCAGCCCACAGGGGGGCAATTCACCCCTCCACTTT. It is translated as CASSPQGGNSPLHF.

The V and J genes are TRBV29-1 and TRBJ2-1; D remains ambiguous. Per the germline V gene, CDR1 is SQVTM and CDR2 is ANQGSEA. The CDR3 has 12 amino acids. The V and J ends lost 3 bases and 4 bases respectively, with 7 bases between them. The CDR3 loop is CSVDLQYNEQFF. As DNA, the CDR3 is TGCAGCGTTGATCTACAGTACAATGAGCAGTTCTTC.

The CDR3 reads CASSLSPESSYEQYF. In DNA form, the CDR3 reads TGTGCCAGCAGTTTATCACCAGAAAGCTCCTACGAGCAGTACTTC. This chain uses TRBV27 with TRBJ2-7, with D unresolved. Per the germline V gene, CDR1 is MNHEY and CDR2 is SMNVEV (reference sequence). V was shortened by 0 bases and J by 0 bases, with 9 bases between the two germline ends. The CDR3 is 15 amino acids.

The gene calls are TRBV5-1 and TRBJ2-3; 12 nucleotides agree with TRBD2. CDR1 and CDR2 from the germline V gene are SGHRS and YFSETQ. After removal of 5 bases from V and 2 bases from J, the junction contained 6 bases not matched to a gene. The CDR3 spans 16 residues. CDR3 sequence reads: CASSPGLAGITDTQYF. CDR3 bases: TGCGCCAGCAGTCCTGGACTAGCGGGGATCACAGATACGCAGTATTTT.

As regards this clone: Germline and junction disagree at one end, which may indicate a read error. This chain joins TRBV7-7 and TRBJ2-1; 9 bases fit TRBD2. CDR1 and CDR2 from the germline V gene are SSHAT and FNYEAQ (reference sequence). This CDR3 comprises 14 residues. CDR3 DNA: TGTGCTAGCAGCGCCGGGACTAGCCCTAATGAGCAGTTCTTC. The encoded protein is CASSAGTSPNEQFF.

Here the CDR3 DNA reads TGTGCCAGCACCATGGTGGGGGGGCGAGAAAAACTGTTTTTT. It specifies CASTMVGGREKLFF. The chain is built from TRBV28 and TRBJ1-4, with D possibly being TRBD1 (6 bases). CDR3 length: 14 residues. Germline CDR1 MDHEN, CDR2 SYDVKM. Trimming shortened V by 7 bases and J by 8 bases, and 17 bases separated the two germline ends.

J is TRBJ1-4 and V is TRBV5-1, with 7 bases fitting TRBD1. The CDR3 is 15 amino acids. Germline V gene lookup returns CDR1 SGHRS and CDR2 YFSETQ. V shed 5 bases and J 1 base; nucleotides not matched to a gene: 5. CDR3 sequence (DNA): TGCGCCAGCAGAGACAGGGTCGGAACTAATGAAAAACTGTTTTTT. Its protein product is CASRDRVGTNEKLFF.

The chain links TRBV3-1 (or the pseudogene TRBV3-2) to TRBJ2-5, with 10 nucleotides matching TRBD1. CDR1 LGHDT and CDR2 YNNKEL come from the germline V gene (reference sequence). The CDR3 is 14 residues long. V lost 4 bases to trimming and J lost 9 bases; unmatched junction nucleotides: 8. This CDR3 is CASSRGQGSSAQYF. CDR3 bases: TGTGCCAGCAGCCGGGGACAGGGGTCCTCAGCCCAGTACTTC.